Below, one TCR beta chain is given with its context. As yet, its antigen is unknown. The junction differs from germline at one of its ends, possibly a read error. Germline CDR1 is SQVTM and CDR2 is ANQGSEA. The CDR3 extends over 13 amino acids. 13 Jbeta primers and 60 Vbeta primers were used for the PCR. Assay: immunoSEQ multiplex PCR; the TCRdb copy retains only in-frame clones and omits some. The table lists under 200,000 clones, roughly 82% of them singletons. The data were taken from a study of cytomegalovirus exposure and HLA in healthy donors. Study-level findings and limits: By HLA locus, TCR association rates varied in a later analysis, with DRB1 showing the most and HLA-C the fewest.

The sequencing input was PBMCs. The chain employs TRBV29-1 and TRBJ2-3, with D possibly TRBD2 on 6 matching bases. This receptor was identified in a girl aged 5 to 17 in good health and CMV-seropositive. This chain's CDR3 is CSAGTLISDRQYF. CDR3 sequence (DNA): TGCAGCGCCGGGACTTTGATATCAGATAGGCAGTATTTT.